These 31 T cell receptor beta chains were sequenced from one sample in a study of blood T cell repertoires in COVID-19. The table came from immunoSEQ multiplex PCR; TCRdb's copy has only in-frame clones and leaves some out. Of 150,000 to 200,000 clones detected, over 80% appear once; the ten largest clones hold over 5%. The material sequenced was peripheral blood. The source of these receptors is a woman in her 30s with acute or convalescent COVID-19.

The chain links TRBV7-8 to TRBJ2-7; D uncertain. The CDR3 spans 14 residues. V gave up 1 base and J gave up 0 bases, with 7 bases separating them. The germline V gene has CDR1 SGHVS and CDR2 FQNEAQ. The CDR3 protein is CASSLDGTSYEQYF. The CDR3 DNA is TGTGCCAGCAGCTTAGACGGTACCTCCTACGAGCAGTACTTC.

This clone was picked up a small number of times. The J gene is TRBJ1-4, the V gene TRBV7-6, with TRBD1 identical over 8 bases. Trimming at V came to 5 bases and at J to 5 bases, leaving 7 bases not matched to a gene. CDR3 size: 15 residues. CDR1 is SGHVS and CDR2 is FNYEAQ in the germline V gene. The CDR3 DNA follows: TGTGCCAGCAGCCTTGGACAGGGAAGGAATGAAAAACTGTTTTTT. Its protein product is CASSLGQGRNEKLFF.

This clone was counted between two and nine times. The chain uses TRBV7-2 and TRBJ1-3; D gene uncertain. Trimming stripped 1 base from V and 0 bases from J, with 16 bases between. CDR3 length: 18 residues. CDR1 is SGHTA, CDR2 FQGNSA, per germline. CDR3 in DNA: TGTGCCAGCAGCTTAGGAGAGGGCTTTGATTTCTCTGGAAACACCATATATTTT. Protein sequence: CASSLGEGFDFSGNTIYF.

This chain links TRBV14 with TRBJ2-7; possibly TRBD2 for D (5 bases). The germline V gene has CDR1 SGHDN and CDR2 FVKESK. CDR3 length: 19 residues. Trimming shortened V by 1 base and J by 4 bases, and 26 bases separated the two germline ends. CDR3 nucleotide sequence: TGTGCCAGCAGCCAAGTTGCAGGATGGGGTAGAGGGCTGACGTACGAGCAGTACTTC. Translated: CASSQVAGWGRGLTYEQYF.

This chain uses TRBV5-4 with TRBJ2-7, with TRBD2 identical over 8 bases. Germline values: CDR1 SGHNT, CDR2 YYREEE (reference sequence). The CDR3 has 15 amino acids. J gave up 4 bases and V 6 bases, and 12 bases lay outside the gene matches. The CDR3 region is CASTAIREGRYEQYF. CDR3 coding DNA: TGTGCCAGCACCGCAATACGGGAGGGCCGTTACGAGCAGTACTTC.

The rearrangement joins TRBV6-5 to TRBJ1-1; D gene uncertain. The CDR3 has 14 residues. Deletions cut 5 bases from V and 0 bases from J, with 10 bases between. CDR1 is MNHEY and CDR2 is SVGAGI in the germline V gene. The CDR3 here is CASSQTGMNTEAFF. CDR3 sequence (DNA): TGTGCCAGCAGTCAGACGGGGATGAACACTGAAGCTTTCTTT.

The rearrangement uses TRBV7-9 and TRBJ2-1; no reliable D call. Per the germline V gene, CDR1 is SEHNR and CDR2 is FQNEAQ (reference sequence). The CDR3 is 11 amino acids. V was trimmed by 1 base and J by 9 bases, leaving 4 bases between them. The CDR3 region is CASSLDLEQFF. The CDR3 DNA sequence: TGTGCCAGCAGCTTAGATCTTGAGCAGTTCTTC.

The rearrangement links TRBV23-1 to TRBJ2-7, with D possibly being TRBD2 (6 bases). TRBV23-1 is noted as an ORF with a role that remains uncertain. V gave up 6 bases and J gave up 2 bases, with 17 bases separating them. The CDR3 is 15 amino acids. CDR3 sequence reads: CASSHPGTQAYEQYF. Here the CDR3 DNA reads TGCGCCAGCAGCCATCCGGGGACTCAAGCCTACGAGCAGTACTTC.

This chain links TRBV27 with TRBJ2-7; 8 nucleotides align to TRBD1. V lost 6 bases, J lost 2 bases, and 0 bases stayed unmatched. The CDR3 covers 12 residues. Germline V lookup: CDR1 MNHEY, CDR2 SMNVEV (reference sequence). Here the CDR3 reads CASRTGAYEQYF. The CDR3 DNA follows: TGTGCCAGCAGGACAGGGGCCTACGAGCAGTACTTC.

The CDR3 sequence: CASSATVYGYTF. CDR3 sequence (DNA): TGTGCCAGCAGCGCTACAGTCTATGGCTACACCTTC. The chain joins TRBV5-4 to TRBJ1-2; unclear D gene. V lost 4 bases and J lost 4, with 8 bases in between. CDR3 length equals 12 residues. In germline, CDR1 is SGHNT, CDR2 YYREEE (reference sequence).

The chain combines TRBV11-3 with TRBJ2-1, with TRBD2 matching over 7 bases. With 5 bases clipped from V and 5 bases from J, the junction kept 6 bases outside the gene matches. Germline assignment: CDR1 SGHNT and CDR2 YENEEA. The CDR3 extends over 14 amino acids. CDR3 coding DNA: TGTGCCAGCAGCGTGACTAGCCAGAACAATGAGCAGTTCTTC. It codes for CASSVTSQNNEQFF.

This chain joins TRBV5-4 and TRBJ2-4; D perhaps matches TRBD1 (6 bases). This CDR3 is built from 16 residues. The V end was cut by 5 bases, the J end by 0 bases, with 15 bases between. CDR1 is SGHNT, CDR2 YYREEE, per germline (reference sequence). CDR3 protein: CASRESGTLAKNIQYF. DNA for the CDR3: TGTGCCAGCAGAGAGTCGGGGACACTAGCCAAAAACATTCAGTACTTC. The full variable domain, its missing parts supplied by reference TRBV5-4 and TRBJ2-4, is ETGVTQSPTHLIKTRGQQVTLRCSSQSGHNTVSWYQQALGQGPQFIFQYYREEENGRGNFPPRFSGLQFPNYSSELNVNALELDDSALYLCASRESGTLAKNIQYFGAGTRLSVL.

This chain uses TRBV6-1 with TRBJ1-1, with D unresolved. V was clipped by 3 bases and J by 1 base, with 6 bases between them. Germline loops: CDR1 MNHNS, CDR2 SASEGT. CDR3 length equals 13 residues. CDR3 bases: TGTGCCAGCAGTGAGTCCCGGAACACTGAAGCTTTCTTT. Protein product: CASSESRNTEAFF.

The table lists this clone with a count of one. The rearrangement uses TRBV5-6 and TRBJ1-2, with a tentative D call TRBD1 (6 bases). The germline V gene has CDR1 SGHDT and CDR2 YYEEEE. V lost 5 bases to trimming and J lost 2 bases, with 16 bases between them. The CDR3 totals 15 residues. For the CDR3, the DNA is TGTGCCAGCAGGTCCGGTACAGGGCGCAACTATGGCTACACCTTC. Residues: CASRSGTGRNYGYTF.

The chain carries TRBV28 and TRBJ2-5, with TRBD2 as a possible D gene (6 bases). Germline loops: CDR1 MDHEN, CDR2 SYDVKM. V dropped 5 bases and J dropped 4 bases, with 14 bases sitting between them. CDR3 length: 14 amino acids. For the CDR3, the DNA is TGTGCCAGCAGTGCGGGACTTTTTGGAGAGACCCAGTACTTC. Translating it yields CASSAGLFGETQYF. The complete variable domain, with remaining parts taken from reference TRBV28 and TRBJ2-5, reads DVKVTQSSRYLVKRTGEKVFLECVQDMDHENMFWYRQDPGLGLRLIYFSYDVKMKEKGDIPEGYSVSREKKERFSLILESASTNQTSMYLCASSAGLFGETQYFGPGTRLLVL.

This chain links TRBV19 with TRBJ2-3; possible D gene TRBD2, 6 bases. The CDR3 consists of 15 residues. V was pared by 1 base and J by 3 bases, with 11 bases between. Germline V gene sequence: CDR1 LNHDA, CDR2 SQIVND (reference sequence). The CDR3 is CASSIGRAGTDTQYF. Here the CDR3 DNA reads TGTGCCAGTAGTATAGGGAGGGCAGGGACAGATACGCAGTATTTT.

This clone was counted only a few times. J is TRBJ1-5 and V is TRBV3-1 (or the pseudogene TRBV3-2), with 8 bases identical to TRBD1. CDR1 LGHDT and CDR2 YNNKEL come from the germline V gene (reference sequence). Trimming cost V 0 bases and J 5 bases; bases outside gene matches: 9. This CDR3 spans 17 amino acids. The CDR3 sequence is CASSQEVRGRDDQPQHF. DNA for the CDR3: TGTGCCAGCAGCCAAGAGGTCAGGGGGCGAGACGATCAGCCCCAGCATTTT.

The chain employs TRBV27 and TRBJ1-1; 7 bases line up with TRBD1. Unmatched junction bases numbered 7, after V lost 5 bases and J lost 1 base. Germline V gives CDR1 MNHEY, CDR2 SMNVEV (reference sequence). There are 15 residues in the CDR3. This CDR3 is CASSPRGQKNTEAFF. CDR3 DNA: TGTGCCAGCAGTCCTCGGGGACAGAAGAACACTGAAGCTTTCTTT.

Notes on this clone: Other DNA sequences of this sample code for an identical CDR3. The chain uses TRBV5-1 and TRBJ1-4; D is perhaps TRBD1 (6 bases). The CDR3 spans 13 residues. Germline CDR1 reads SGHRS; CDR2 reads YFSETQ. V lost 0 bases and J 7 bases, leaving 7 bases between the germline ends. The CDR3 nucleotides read TGCGCCAGCAGCTTGGGGGGGCTTGAAAAACTGTTTTTT. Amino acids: CASSLGGLEKLFF.

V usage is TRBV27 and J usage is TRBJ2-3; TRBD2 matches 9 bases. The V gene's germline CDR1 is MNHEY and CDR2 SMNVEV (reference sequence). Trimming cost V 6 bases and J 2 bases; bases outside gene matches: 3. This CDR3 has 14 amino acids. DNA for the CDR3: TGTGCCAGCAGGGGGACTAGCTTCACAGATACGCAGTATTTT. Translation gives CASRGTSFTDTQYF.

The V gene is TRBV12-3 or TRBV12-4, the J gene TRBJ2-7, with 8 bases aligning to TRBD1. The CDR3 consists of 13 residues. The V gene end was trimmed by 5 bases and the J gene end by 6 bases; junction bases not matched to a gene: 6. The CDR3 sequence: CASSVQGASEQYF. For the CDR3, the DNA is TGTGCCAGCAGTGTTCAGGGGGCCAGCGAGCAGTACTTC.

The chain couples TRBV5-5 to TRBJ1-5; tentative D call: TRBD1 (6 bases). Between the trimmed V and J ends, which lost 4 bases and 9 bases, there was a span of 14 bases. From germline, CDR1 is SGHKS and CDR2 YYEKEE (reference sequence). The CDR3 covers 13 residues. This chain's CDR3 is CASSIRDTPPQHF. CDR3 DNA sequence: TGTGCCAGCAGCATCCGGGACACCCCGCCCCAGCATTTT. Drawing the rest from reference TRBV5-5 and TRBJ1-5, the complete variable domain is DAGVTQSPTHLIKTRGQQVTLRCSPISGHKSVSWYQQVLGQGPQFIFQYYEKEERGRGNFPDRFSARQFPNYSSELNVNALLLGDSALYLCASSIRDTPPQHFGDGTRLSIL.

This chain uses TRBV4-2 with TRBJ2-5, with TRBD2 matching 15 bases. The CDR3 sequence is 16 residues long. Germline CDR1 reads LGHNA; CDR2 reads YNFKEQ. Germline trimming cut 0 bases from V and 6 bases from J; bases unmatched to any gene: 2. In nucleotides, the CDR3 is TGTGCCAGCAGCCAAGAAGGACTAGCGGGGGGGAAGACCCAGTACTTC. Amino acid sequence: CASSQEGLAGGKTQYF.

The CDR3 DNA reads as TGTGCCAGCAGCCTACAAGACAGGGGTTTTGGAGATACGCAGTATTTT. The encoded protein is CASSLQDRGFGDTQYF. This chain joins TRBV5-6 and TRBJ2-3, with 8 bases matching TRBD1. The germline CDR1 and CDR2 sequences are SGHDT and YYEEEE. This CDR3 has 16 amino acids. V lost 4 bases and J lost 5; bases outside the gene matches: 12.

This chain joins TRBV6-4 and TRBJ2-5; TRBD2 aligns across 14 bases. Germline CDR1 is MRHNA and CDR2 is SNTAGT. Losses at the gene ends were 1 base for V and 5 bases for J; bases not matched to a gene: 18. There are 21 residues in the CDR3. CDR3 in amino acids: CASSDCIPVTSGRVIMETQYF. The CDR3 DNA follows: TGTGCCAGCAGTGACTGTATTCCTGTGACTAGCGGGAGGGTAATTATGGAGACCCAGTACTTC.

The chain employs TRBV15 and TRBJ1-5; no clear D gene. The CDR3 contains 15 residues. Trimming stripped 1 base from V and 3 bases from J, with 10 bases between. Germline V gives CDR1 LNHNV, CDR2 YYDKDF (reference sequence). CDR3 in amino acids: CATSRAAQFNQPQHF. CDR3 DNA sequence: TGTGCCACCAGCAGAGCGGCACAGTTCAATCAGCCCCAGCATTTT.

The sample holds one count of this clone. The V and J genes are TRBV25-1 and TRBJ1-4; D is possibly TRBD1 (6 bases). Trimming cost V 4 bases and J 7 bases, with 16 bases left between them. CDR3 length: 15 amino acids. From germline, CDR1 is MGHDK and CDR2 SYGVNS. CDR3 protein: CASSAFSEGVEKLFF. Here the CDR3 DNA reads TGTGCCAGCAGTGCATTCAGTGAGGGGGTTGAAAAACTGTTTTTT.

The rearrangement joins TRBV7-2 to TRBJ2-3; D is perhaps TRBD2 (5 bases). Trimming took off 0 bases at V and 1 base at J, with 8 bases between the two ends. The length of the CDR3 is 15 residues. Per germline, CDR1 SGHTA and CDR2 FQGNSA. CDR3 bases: TGTGCCAGCAGCTTAGCAGACTATCGCACAGATACGCAGTATTTT. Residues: CASSLADYRTDTQYF.

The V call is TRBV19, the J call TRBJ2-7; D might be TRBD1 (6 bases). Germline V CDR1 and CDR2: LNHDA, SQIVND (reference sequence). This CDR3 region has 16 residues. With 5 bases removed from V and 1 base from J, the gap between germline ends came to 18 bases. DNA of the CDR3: TGTGCCAGTAGTTCACAGGGCCGTACGGGGTCCTACGAGCAGTACTTC. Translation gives CASSSQGRTGSYEQYF.

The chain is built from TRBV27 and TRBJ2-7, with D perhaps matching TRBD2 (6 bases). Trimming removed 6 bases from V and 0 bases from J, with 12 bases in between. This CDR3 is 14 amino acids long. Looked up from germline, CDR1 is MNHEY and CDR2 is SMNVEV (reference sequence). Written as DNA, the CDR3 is TGTGCCAGCAGGCGGGGCGATAGCTCCTACGAGCAGTACTTC. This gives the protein CASRRGDSSYEQYF.

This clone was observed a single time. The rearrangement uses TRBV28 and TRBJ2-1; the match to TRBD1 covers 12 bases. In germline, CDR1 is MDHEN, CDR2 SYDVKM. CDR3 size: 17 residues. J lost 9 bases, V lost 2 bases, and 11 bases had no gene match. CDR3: CASSLRMGQGARFEQFF. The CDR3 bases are TGTGCCAGCAGTTTAAGGATGGGACAGGGGGCGCGGTTTGAGCAGTTCTTC.